Each of the 28 T cell receptor beta chains below was sequenced from the same sample in a study of blood T cells in healthy people across ages. Using a J-beta primer mix together with a sample-barcoded 5' primer, a second PCR was run for about 6 to 12 cycles. MiXCR, applied by TCRdb to the 5' RACE reads, yields one record per CDR3 protein. The table includes 1.8 million or so distinct CDR3 sequences, about two fifths detected once. Sequencing was done on a sample of blood. These receptors all come from a human donor in good health.

On this clonotype: A single base separates this from a much larger clone, so it may be a read error. CDR3 in DNA: TGCAGTGCTAGAAGGGGGTCATGCGAGCAGTACTTC. Translating it yields CSARRGSCEQYF. The rearrangement links TRBV20-1 to TRBJ2-4; a weak D match, TRBD1 (6 bases). The J call may be wrong; the DNA end is better matched by TRBJ2-7. Germline CDR1 reads DFQATT; CDR2 reads SNEGSKA (reference sequence). The CDR3 consists of 12 residues.

Worth noting for this clonotype: This may come from a read error, since a much larger clone is one base off. The V gene is TRBV15, the J gene TRBJ2-4, with D tentatively TRBD1 (6 bases). V lost 8 bases to trimming and J lost 13 bases, with 21 bases between them. Germline-derived CDR1 and CDR2 are LNHNV and YYDKDF (reference sequence). This CDR3 has 13 amino acids. The CDR3 DNA follows: TGTGCCACCGGCCAGGGGAGCTACAATGAGCAGTACTTC. It is translated as CATGQGSYNEQYF.

This clonotype came up many times. The rearrangement uses TRBV12-3 or TRBV12-4 and TRBJ2-4; D is perhaps TRBD2 (5 bases). The closer fit of TRBJ2-7 to the DNA end suggests the J call may be wrong. This CDR3 has 11 amino acids. The CDR3 loop reads CASSFEGEQYF. The CDR3 nucleotides read TGTGCCAGCAGCTTTGAGGGCGAGCAGTACTTC.

This chain joins TRBV19 and TRBJ1-4, with D perhaps TRBD1 (6 bases). CDR3 length: 14 residues. Between the trimmed V and J ends, which lost 7 bases and 7 bases, there was a span of 16 bases. The V gene's germline CDR1 is LNHDA and CDR2 SQIVND (reference sequence). CDR3 region: CASTFRGVGEKLFF. CDR3 sequence (DNA): TGTGCCAGTACGTTCAGGGGAGTTGGTGAAAAACTGTTTTTT.

This chain joins TRBV20-1 and TRBJ2-3, with D possibly matching TRBD2 (5 bases). Trimming removed 4 bases from V and 4 bases from J, with 15 bases in between. CDR3 length: 14 residues. Per the germline V gene, CDR1 is DFQATT and CDR2 is SNEGSKA (reference sequence). The CDR3 nucleotides read TGCAGTGCTATTCGGACTGGTCGGGCAGATACGCAGTATTTT. Translating gives CSAIRTGRADTQYF.

Concerning this clonotype itself: A read error may be the cause here, since a much bigger clone is one base away. The chain uses TRBV4-3 and TRBJ2-4; no reliable D call. TRBJ2-7 explains the end of the DNA better; the J call may be wrong. Germline values: CDR1 LGHNA, CDR2 YSLEER. The CDR3 contains 15 residues. CDR3 sequence (DNA): TGCGCCAGCAGCCAAGATCGGTACAGCTCCTACGAGCAGTACTTC. Translated: CASSQDRYSSYEQYF.

This clonotype was counted a few times. Sequence at one end of the junction differs from germline and may be a read error. The rearrangement links TRBV28 to TRBJ1-2; 7 bases map to TRBD1. The CDR3 extends over 14 amino acids. Germline V gene lookup returns CDR1 MDHEN and CDR2 SYDVKM. CDR3 sequence reads: CVSSPPRGQLGYTF. In nucleotides, the CDR3 is TGTGTCAGCAGCCCGCCTAGGGGGCAGCTTGGCTACACCTTC.

This clonotype has more than one count but fewer than ten. This chain connects TRBV20-1 to TRBJ2-7, with TRBD1 matching over 7 bases. There are 15 residues in the CDR3. The V and J ends lost 3 bases and 3 bases, in that order; junction bases with no gene match: 11. Germline lookup yields CDR1 DFQATT and CDR2 SNEGSKA (reference sequence). In DNA form, the CDR3 reads TGCAGTGCTAGTTCGAGGGGGCTCTTGCGCTACGAGCAGTACTTC. Translated: CSASSRGLLRYEQYF.

With regard to this clonotype: Compared with germline, one end of the junction differs, possibly owing to a read error. V and J are TRBV4-3 and TRBJ1-1; D might be TRBD1 (6 bases). The CDR3 loop spans 17 amino acids. Germline V lookup: CDR1 LGHNA, CDR2 YSLEER. As DNA, the CDR3 is TGCGCCAGCAGCCAAGATATACGGGGGGCGCGGAACACTAAAGCTTTCTTT. Protein sequence: CASSQDIRGARNTKAFF.

V usage is TRBV4-2 and J usage is TRBJ2-1; D not certain. This CDR3 region has 13 residues. CDR1 is LGHNA and CDR2 is YNFKEQ in the germline V gene. Trimming shortened V by 4 bases and J by 5 bases, and 9 bases separated the two germline ends. This CDR3 is CASSLRVDNEQFF. The DNA of the CDR3 is TGTGCCAGCAGCCTTCGGGTGGACAATGAGCAGTTCTTC.

The V gene is TRBV2, the J gene TRBJ2-1; D may correspond to TRBD1 or TRBD2 (6 bases each). The CDR3 is 14 amino acids. Trimming left V 3 bases short and J 7 bases short, with 13 bases between. Germline-derived CDR1 and CDR2 are SNHLY and FYNNEI. The CDR3 DNA is TGTGCCAGCAGTGATTTAGTAGGGGGGAATGAGCAGTTCTTC. Protein: CASSDLVGGNEQFF.

The sample holds a few counts of this clonotype. One end of the junction varies from germline; a read error may be responsible. The V call is TRBV5-1, the J call TRBJ2-3; 7 bases are a match to TRBD1. Germline V gene lookup returns CDR1 SGHRS and CDR2 YFSETQ. The CDR3 is made up of 15 amino acids. This CDR3 reads CAGSLDRVSTDTQYF. The DNA of the CDR3 is TGCGCCGGCAGCTTAGACAGGGTGAGCACAGATACGCAGTATTTT.

J is TRBJ2-7 and V is TRBV7-2, with a tentative D call TRBD2 (6 bases). V was shortened by 8 bases and J by 4 bases, with 21 bases between the two germline ends. CDR1 SGHTA and CDR2 FQGNSA come from the germline V gene. This CDR3 has 15 residues. The CDR3 is CASSFNSAREYEQYF. The CDR3 DNA is TGTGCCAGCTCTTTTAATAGCGCCCGGGAGTACGAGCAGTACTTC.

The chain links TRBV6-5 to TRBJ1-1; D possibly corresponds to TRBD1 (5 bases). In germline, CDR1 is MNHEY, CDR2 SVGAGI. The ends were cut back, 2 bases at V and 7 bases at J, with 11 bases in the middle. The length of the CDR3 is 13 residues. CDR3 bases: TGTGCCAGCAGTTACGTGGGGGGGGGTGAAGCTTTCTTT. This gives the protein CASSYVGGGEAFF.

The chain links TRBV5-1 to TRBJ1-4, with D possibly TRBD1 on 5 matching bases. This CDR3 comprises 14 residues. CDR1 and CDR2 (germline): SGHRS, YFSETQ. Between the trimmed V and J ends, which lost 0 bases and 10 bases, there was a span of 13 bases. The CDR3 sequence is CASSLGPGGGKLFF. The CDR3 DNA reads as TGCGCCAGCAGCTTGGGTCCTGGGGGAGGAAAACTGTTTTTT.

The V gene is TRBV29-1, the J gene TRBJ1-2; D uncertain. This CDR3 comprises 9 residues. The V gene lost 3 bases and the J gene lost 6 bases, with 2 bases spanning the gap. Germline CDR1 is SQVTM and CDR2 is ANQGSEA. Written as DNA, the CDR3 is TGCAGCGTTGATGATGGCTACACCTTC. Its protein product is CSVDDGYTF.

This clonotype appeared many times. The J gene is TRBJ2-7, the V gene TRBV6-5; TRBD2 matches at 15 bases. The ends lost 6 bases at V and 9 bases at J; junction bases unmatched: 12. The CDR3 is made up of 16 amino acids. Germline V lookup: CDR1 MNHEY, CDR2 SVGAGI. As DNA, the CDR3 is TGTGCCAGCAGCCGTCTAACCGGACTAGCGGGGGGGGTGCAGTACTTC. Its translation is CASSRLTGLAGGVQYF.

V is TRBV6-5 and J is TRBJ1-3, with 9 positions matching TRBD1. Losses at the gene ends were 6 bases for V and 0 bases for J; bases not matched to a gene: 3. The CDR3 runs to 15 residues. Germline V gene lookup returns CDR1 MNHEY and CDR2 SVGAGI. The CDR3 DNA reads TGTGCCAGCAGCGCGGACAGGGGCTCTGGAAACACCATATATTTT. Translating gives CASSADRGSGNTIYF.

This clonotype was recorded once. This chain links TRBV20-1 with TRBJ2-3, with 7 bases aligning to TRBD2. The V segment lost 3 bases and the J segment 6 bases; nucleotides outside the gene matches: 6. CDR3 length: 13 amino acids. Germline V gene sequence: CDR1 DFQATT, CDR2 SNEGSKA (reference sequence). The CDR3 bases are TGCAGTGCTAGCGGACTAGTGGGCGATACGCAGTATTTT. This sequence encodes CSASGLVGDTQYF.

Details on this clonotype: At one end the junction does not follow the germline gene, possibly because of a read error. The chain uses TRBV28 and TRBJ2-1; no definite D call. The germline V gene has CDR1 MDHEN and CDR2 SYDVKM. This CDR3 is built from 15 residues. The CDR3 nucleotides read TGTGCCGGCAGTTACCCTAGGATAGCCACGATTGAGCAGTTCTTC. Encoded protein: CAGSYPRIATIEQFF. Together with reference TRBV28 and TRBJ2-1, the CDR3 gives the full variable domain: DVKVTQSSRYLVKRTGEKVFLECVQDMDHENMFWYRQDPGLGLRLIYFSYDVKMKEKGDIPEGYSVSREKKERFSLILESASTNQTSMYLCAGSYPRIATIEQFFGPGTRLTVL.

This clonotype was observed a handful of times. The chain couples TRBV25-1 to TRBJ1-5; no reliable D call. V lost 2 bases, J lost 4 bases, and 12 bases lay in between. The CDR3 spans 15 residues. From germline, CDR1 is MGHDK and CDR2 SYGVNS. The CDR3 spells CASSEGSFGNQPQHF. The CDR3 nucleotides are TGTGCCAGCAGTGAAGGCAGTTTTGGGAATCAGCCCCAGCATTTT.

CDR3 amino acids: CSALEGTGRTYGYTF. The CDR3 DNA reads TGCAGTGCCCTCGAGGGCACAGGGCGAACCTATGGCTACACCTTC. The V and J genes are TRBV20-1 and TRBJ1-2; TRBD1 is a possible D gene (6 bases). The V gene's germline CDR1 is DFQATT and CDR2 SNEGSKA (reference sequence). The CDR3 covers 15 residues. Between the trimmed V and J ends, which lost 6 bases and 4 bases, there was a span of 21 bases.

The DNA of the CDR3 is TGCAGCGTTGATAAGTCAGGCGGCTACGAGCAGTACTTC. Translated: CSVDKSGGYEQYF. The chain links TRBV29-1 to TRBJ2-7; no definite D call. CDR3 length: 13 residues. Germline V lookup: CDR1 SQVTM, CDR2 ANQGSEA. The V and J ends lost 3 bases and 3 bases respectively, with 12 bases between them.

CDR3 region: CASSETGSQFF. The CDR3 DNA sequence: TGTGCCAGCAGTGAAACGGGTTCACAGTTCTTC. V gene TRBV6-6 combines with J gene TRBJ2-1; D not certain. Trimming pared 5 bases from V and 13 bases from J, leaving 12 bases between. Germline V lookup: CDR1 MNHNY, CDR2 SVGAGI (reference sequence). The CDR3 length is 11 residues.

The chain has TRBV9 and TRBJ2-1; possibly TRBD1 for D (7 bases). CDR3 length: 16 amino acids. V lost 0 bases, J lost 3 bases, and 13 bases lay in between. The germline V gene encodes CDR1 SGDLS and CDR2 YYNGEE. CDR3 loop: CASSVASQGGYNEQFF. CDR3 in DNA: TGTGCCAGCAGCGTAGCTTCGCAGGGGGGCTACAATGAGCAGTTCTTC.

This clonotype turned up a few times. The DNA of the CDR3 is TGCAGTGCTACCTCCGGGACAGGAACCCCTGAAGCTTTCTTT. As protein: CSATSGTGTPEAFF. V and J are TRBV20-1 and TRBJ1-1, with 8 positions matching TRBD1. CDR1 is DFQATT, CDR2 SNEGSKA, per germline (reference sequence). V gave up 4 bases and J gave up 6 bases; unmatched junction bases: 10. The CDR3 spans 14 residues.

The CDR3 coding sequence is TGTGCCACCAGCAGAGATAGCGGGGGGGGCAATGAGCAGTTCTTC. Protein: CATSRDSGGGNEQFF. The chain employs TRBV15 and TRBJ2-1; 11 nucleotides line up with TRBD2. The trim removed 0 bases at V and 6 bases at J, leaving 1 base unmatched. The CDR3 covers 15 residues. Germline V gene sequence: CDR1 LNHNV, CDR2 YYDKDF (reference sequence).

A few counts support this clonotype. V usage is TRBV29-1 and J usage is TRBJ1-2, with 7 bases identical to TRBD1. Germline-derived CDR1 and CDR2 are SQVTM and ANQGSEA. J gave up 6 bases and V 8 bases, and 12 bases lay outside the gene matches. The CDR3 spans 13 residues. CDR3 coding DNA: TGCAGCTCGGGAGGGGGCGCTGGCCATGGCTACACCTTC. Translated: CSSGGGAGHGYTF.